This T cell receptor beta chain was identified in a study of cytomegalovirus exposure and HLA in healthy donors. Study results and limitations: Within an earlier analysis, most TCR beta V segments proved productive either about 90% or about 30% of the time. Most CMV-associated TCR beta chains were later found to appear HLA-restricted.

The CDR3 sequence is 13 residues long. Trimming removed 5 bases from V and 6 bases from J, with 13 bases in between. Germline assignment: CDR1 WSHSY and CDR2 SAAADI. This clone was observed a few times. Its antigen remains unidentified. The PCR ran on 60 Vbeta and 13 Jbeta primers. The protocol was immunoSEQ multiplex PCR, while the TCRdb copy is restricted to in-frame clones and leaves out a portion. The sample lists around 100,000 clones, 60% to 80% seen once, with roughly 2.6% in the top ten. The sequenced material came from PBMCs. This sequence was found in a man aged 45-60 years in good health and CMV-seropositive. The genes are TRBV10-2 and TRBJ1-1, with D possibly matching TRBD1 (5 bases). Here the CDR3 reads CASSLSGIPEAFF. The DNA of the CDR3 is TGCGCCAGCAGTTTGTCAGGGATCCCTGAAGCTTTCTTT.